These 21 T cell receptor beta chains came from one sample sequenced in a study of cytomegalovirus exposure and HLA in healthy donors. PCR involved 60 Vbeta and 13 Jbeta primers. Only in-frame clones appear in the TCRdb table, and some are missing; sequencing was by immunoSEQ multiplex PCR. The table records around 100,000 clones, around 65% of them present only once. The sequenced material came from PBMCs. The receptors originated from a woman aged 50 to 60 in good health and CMV-seronegative.

This clone showed up just a few times. The chain uses TRBV6-1 and TRBJ2-7; maybe TRBD2 (7 bases). The V and J ends lost 2 bases and 4 bases respectively, with 12 bases between them. CDR1 is MNHNS and CDR2 is SASEGT in the germline V gene. The CDR3 sequence is 14 residues long. The CDR3, as DNA: TGTGCCAGCAGTGAATGGGGGGGCGCGTACGAGCAGTACTTC. This sequence encodes CASSEWGGAYEQYF.

The V call is TRBV5-6, the J call TRBJ1-1; perhaps TRBD1 as D (6 bases). CDR3 length equals 16 residues. The germline V gene encodes CDR1 SGHDT and CDR2 YYEEEE. Trimming cost V 4 bases and J 3 bases, with 19 bases left between them. DNA of the CDR3: TGTGCCAGCAGCCCCGCGGGCCAGGGGCGGGACACTGAAGCTTTCTTT. This encodes CASSPAGQGRDTEAFF.

The CDR3 protein is CASSLRDEKLFF. DNA for the CDR3: TGTGCCAGCAGCTTGAGGGATGAAAAACTGTTTTTT. The chain recombines TRBV7-9 with TRBJ1-4; D ambiguous. The germline V gene encodes CDR1 SEHNR and CDR2 FQNEAQ (reference sequence). The CDR3 runs 12 residues. Deletions cut 3 bases from V and 6 bases from J, with 5 bases between.

The chain links TRBV4-1 to TRBJ2-4; 7 bases match TRBD2. CDR3 size: 17 residues. V lost 0 bases and J lost 5; bases outside the gene matches: 10. Germline V CDR1 and CDR2: MGHRA, YSYEKL. This chain's CDR3 is CASSQEWGGSDENIQYF. In DNA form, the CDR3 reads TGCGCCAGCAGCCAAGAGTGGGGGGGGTCGGACGAAAACATTCAGTACTTC.

The chain links TRBV13 to TRBJ2-2, with 7 bases aligning to TRBD1. The V gene's germline CDR1 is PRHDT and CDR2 FYEKMQ (reference sequence). Trimming cost V 5 bases and J 1 base; bases outside gene matches: 16. The CDR3 contains 19 residues. Here the CDR3 DNA reads TGTGCCAGCAGCCCTCGACAATACCTTGACAGGGTGAACACCGGGGAGCTGTTTTTT. It encodes CASSPRQYLDRVNTGELFF.

The gene calls are TRBV5-8 and TRBJ2-6; TRBD1 aligns across 7 bases. The CDR3 totals 17 residues. CDR1 is SGHTS and CDR2 is YDEGEE in the germline V gene. Trimming removed 5 bases from V and 0 bases from J; junction bases left unmatched: 8. The CDR3 nucleotides are TGTGCCAGCAGTCACAGGGGCGATAACTCTGGGGCCAACGTCCTGACTTTC. Amino acids: CASSHRGDNSGANVLTF. The full variable domain, with the rest looked up from reference TRBV5-8 and TRBJ2-6, is EAGVTQSPTHLIKTRGQQATLRCSPISGHTSVYWYQQALGLGLQFLLWYDEGEERNRGNFPPRFSGRQFPNYSSELNVNALELEDSALYLCASSHRGDNSGANVLTFGAGSRLTVL.

The J gene is TRBJ2-7, the V gene TRBV2; 8 bases line up with TRBD1. Germline trimming cut 4 bases from V and 3 bases from J; bases unmatched to any gene: 5. Germline V lookup: CDR1 SNHLY, CDR2 FYNNEI. The CDR3 totals 14 residues. CDR3 loop: CASSGGQGIYEQYF. Written as DNA, the CDR3 is TGTGCCAGCAGTGGTGGACAGGGAATCTACGAGCAGTACTTC.

This clone was counted only a few times. The chain has TRBV16 and TRBJ2-1, with a tentative D call TRBD2 (5 bases). Trimming removed 2 bases from V and 6 bases from J, with 11 bases in between. This CDR3 is 14 amino acids long. The germline gives CDR1 KGHSY, CDR2 FQNENV. CDR3 coding DNA: TGTGCCAGCAGCCAACGGACTGGTCTCAATGAGCAGTTCTTC. Translating it yields CASSQRTGLNEQFF.

J is TRBJ2-3 and V is TRBV5-6, with TRBD1 identical over 9 bases. The V gene's germline CDR1 is SGHDT and CDR2 YYEEEE. The CDR3 length is 12 residues. Unmatched junction bases numbered 4, after V lost 4 bases and J lost 10 bases. This chain's CDR3 is CASSLDRGPQYF. The CDR3 coding sequence is TGTGCCAGCAGCCTGGACAGGGGACCGCAGTATTTT.

The rearrangement links TRBV7-2 to TRBJ2-2; 9 nucleotides line up with TRBD1. The germline V gene has CDR1 SGHTA and CDR2 FQGNSA. V trimming: 5 bases; J trimming: 7 bases; junction bases outside the gene matches: 14. CDR3 length equals 17 residues. The CDR3 sequence: CASSRNVPGQGDGELFF. CDR3 nucleotide sequence: TGTGCCAGCAGCCGAAACGTCCCGGGACAGGGTGACGGGGAGCTGTTTTTT. The full variable domain, in which reference TRBV7-2 and TRBJ2-2 provide the parts outside the CDR3, is GAGVSQSPSNKVTEKGKDVELRCDPISGHTALYWYRQSLGQGLEFLIYFQGNSAPDKSGLPSDRFSAERTGGSVSTLTIQRTQQEDSAVYLCASSRNVPGQGDGELFFGEGSRLTVL.

This chain connects TRBV5-6 to TRBJ2-5; 8 bases fit TRBD2. The tail of the sequence fits TRBJ2-7 better, so the J call may be wrong. This CDR3 has 13 residues. From germline, CDR1 is SGHDT and CDR2 YYEEEE. The CDR3, as DNA: TGTGCCAGCAGCGTTAGCGGGACCTACGAGCAGTACTTC. It codes for CASSVSGTYEQYF.

This chain joins TRBV6-6 and TRBJ2-3; 7 nucleotides align to TRBD2. CDR1 is MNHNY, CDR2 SVGAGI, per germline (reference sequence). The CDR3 length is 14 residues. J lost 5 bases, V lost 5 bases, and 7 bases had no gene match. Here the CDR3 DNA reads TGTGCCAGCAGTCCCGCGGGGGTCCTAGATACGCAGTATTTT. This codes for CASSPAGVLDTQYF.

The chain joins TRBV28 to TRBJ1-5, with D possibly matching TRBD1 (5 bases). Deletions cut 2 bases from V and 7 bases from J, with 21 bases between. The germline V gene encodes CDR1 MDHEN and CDR2 SYDVKM. The CDR3 covers 17 residues. CDR3 residues: CASSLRTSKATGQPQHF. CDR3 sequence (DNA): TGTGCCAGCAGTTTACGGACAAGTAAGGCGACTGGACAGCCCCAGCATTTT.

The chain couples TRBV4-1 to TRBJ1-1; D is unresolved. From germline, CDR1 is MGHRA and CDR2 YSYEKL. V lost 1 base, J lost 1 base, and 7 bases lay in between. The CDR3 runs 14 residues. The CDR3 DNA is TGCGCCAGCAGCCAAGTACAGCAGAACACTGAAGCTTTCTTT. It is translated as CASSQVQQNTEAFF.

The chain is built from TRBV5-6 and TRBJ1-5; 9 bases agree with TRBD1. Trimming at V came to 0 bases and at J to 6 bases, leaving 4 bases not matched to a gene. The length of the CDR3 is 15 residues. Germline V lookup: CDR1 SGHDT, CDR2 YYEEEE. The CDR3 loop reads CASSLDGTGRQPQHF. CDR3 sequence (DNA): TGTGCCAGCAGCTTGGACGGGACAGGGCGTCAGCCCCAGCATTTT.

This chain uses TRBV28 with TRBJ2-5, with 7 nucleotides matching TRBD2. The CDR3 is made up of 14 amino acids. Germline V gene lookup returns CDR1 MDHEN and CDR2 SYDVKM. The V and J ends lost 3 bases and 2 bases, in that order; junction bases with no gene match: 3. CDR3 bases: TGTGCCAGCAGTTTGATGGGGGGGCAAGAGACCCAGTACTTC. Amino acid sequence: CASSLMGGQETQYF.

In its sample, this clone was seen a few times. This rearrangement joins TRBV2 to TRBJ2-6; a possible D gene is TRBD1 (6 bases). The V end lost 5 bases, the J end lost 0 bases, and 8 bases lay between the germline ends. Germline-derived CDR1 and CDR2 are SNHLY and FYNNEI. This CDR3 is built from 15 residues. CDR3 DNA: TGTGCCAGCAGTTTAGGGGGCTCTGGGGCCAACGTCCTGACTTTC. It yields the protein CASSLGGSGANVLTF. Filled out from reference TRBV2 and TRBJ2-6, the complete variable domain reads EPEVTQTPSHQVTQMGQEVILRCVPISNHLYFYWYRQILGQKVEFLVSFYNNEISEKSEIFDDQFSVERPDGSNFTLKIRSTKLEDSAMYFCASSLGGSGANVLTFGAGSRLTVL.

The chain carries TRBV14 and TRBJ2-3, with D unresolved. The CDR3 consists of 14 residues. The ends were cut back, 0 bases at V and 5 bases at J, with 9 bases in the middle. The V gene's germline CDR1 is SGHDN and CDR2 FVKESK. As DNA, the CDR3 is TGTGCCAGCAGCCAAGATCGGGTTCTAGATACGCAGTATTTT. Translation gives CASSQDRVLDTQYF. The whole variable domain, filled in from reference TRBV14 and TRBJ2-3, reads EAGVTQFPSHSVIEKGQTVTLRCDPISGHDNLYWYRRVMGKEIKFLLHFVKESKQDESGMPNNRFLAERTGGTYSTLKVQPAELEDSGVYFCASSQDRVLDTQYFGPGTRLTVL.

On this clone itself: Other nucleotide sequences from this sample produce the same CDR3. J is TRBJ1-5 and V is TRBV30; D is perhaps TRBD1 (5 bases). Germline loops: CDR1 GTSNPN, CDR2 SVGIG (reference sequence). With 0 bases removed from V and 2 bases from J, the gap between germline ends came to 5 bases. This CDR3 is 13 amino acids long. The CDR3 coding sequence is TGTGCCTGGAGTGTACAGGGCAATCAGCCCCAGCATTTT. Amino acids: CAWSVQGNQPQHF.

This chain connects TRBV5-4 to TRBJ2-2; D is perhaps TRBD2 (6 bases). Germline V gene sequence: CDR1 SGHNT, CDR2 YYREEE (reference sequence). Trimming took 6 bases from V and 4 from J, leaving 19 bases between them. The CDR3 loop spans 16 amino acids. In nucleotides, the CDR3 is TGTGCCAGCACCCGGGTAGGAGGGGATAGCACCGGGGAGCTGTTTTTT. It codes for CASTRVGGDSTGELFF.

V is TRBV6-5 and J is TRBJ2-5; TRBD2 agrees at 8 bases. Germline values: CDR1 MNHEY, CDR2 SVGAGI. J lost 7 bases, V lost 7 bases, and 14 bases had no gene match. The CDR3 loop spans 15 amino acids. Here the CDR3 reads CASTEGSGMSGTQYF. CDR3 nucleotides: TGTGCCAGCACCGAAGGTAGCGGGATGTCCGGGACCCAGTACTTC.